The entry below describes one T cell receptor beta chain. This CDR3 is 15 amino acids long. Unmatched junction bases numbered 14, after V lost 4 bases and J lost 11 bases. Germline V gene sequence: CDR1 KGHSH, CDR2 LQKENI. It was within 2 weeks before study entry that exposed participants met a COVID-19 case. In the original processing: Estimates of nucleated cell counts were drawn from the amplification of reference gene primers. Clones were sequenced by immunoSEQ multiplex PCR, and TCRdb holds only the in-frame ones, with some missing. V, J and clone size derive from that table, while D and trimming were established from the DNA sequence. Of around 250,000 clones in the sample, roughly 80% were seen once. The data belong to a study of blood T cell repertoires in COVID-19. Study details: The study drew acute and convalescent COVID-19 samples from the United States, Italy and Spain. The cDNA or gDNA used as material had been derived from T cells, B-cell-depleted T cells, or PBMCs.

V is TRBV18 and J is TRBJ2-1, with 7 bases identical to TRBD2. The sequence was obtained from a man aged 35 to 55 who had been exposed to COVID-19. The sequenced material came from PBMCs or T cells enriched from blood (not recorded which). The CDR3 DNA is TGTGCCAGCTCACGGACGGGGGGAATCGGAACAAAGCAGTTCTTC. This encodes CASSRTGGIGTKQFF.